Here is one T cell receptor beta chain with its context. Antigen specificity is unknown. TCRdb called clones again from the PCR reads with MiXCR. Among 25,000 to 35,000 clones, less than 30% were seen once, and the ten largest hold 30%. These data originate in a study of metastatic and nonmetastatic thyroid tumors. Across the study: Peripheral blood and tumor or nodule samples from malignant and benign thyroid patients were compared. Study-wide findings and caveats: According to reports, the diversity of TCR beta was significantly higher in malignant thyroid tumors than in benign nodules, and this held in both blood and tumor samples.

The CDR3 runs 17 residues. Germline CDR1 MNHNS, CDR2 SASEGT. Trimming took off 4 bases at V and 0 bases at J, with 16 bases between the two ends. Thyroid surgery took place with no prior treatment in any patient. The TCR sequence derives from a female donor with papillary thyroid cancer or a benign thyroid nodule (not recorded which). Some clones in this sample may be carry-over from other donors' samples. The chain is built from TRBV6-1 and TRBJ1-3; D not certain. Source material: blood. The CDR3 nucleotides read TGTGCCAGCAGTGCTACTAGCACTTGGCCCTCTGGAAACACCATATATTTT. This translates into CASSATSTWPSGNTIYF.